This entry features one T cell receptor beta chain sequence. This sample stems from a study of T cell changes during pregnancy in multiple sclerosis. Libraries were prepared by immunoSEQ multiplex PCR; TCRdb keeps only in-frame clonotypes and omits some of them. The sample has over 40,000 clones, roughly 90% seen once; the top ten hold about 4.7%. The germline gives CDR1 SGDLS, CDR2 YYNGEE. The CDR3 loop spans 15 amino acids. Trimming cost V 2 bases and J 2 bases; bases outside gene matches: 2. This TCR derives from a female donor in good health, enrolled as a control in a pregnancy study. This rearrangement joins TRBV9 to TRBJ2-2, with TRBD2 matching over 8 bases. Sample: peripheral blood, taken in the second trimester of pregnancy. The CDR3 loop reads CASSVGGGNTGELFF. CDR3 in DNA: TGTGCCAGCAGCGTCGGGGGGGGAAACACCGGGGAGCTGTTTTTT.